The present TCR beta chain was sequenced within a study of blood T cell repertoires in COVID-19 (dated by TCRdb to about 2020). Study-level background: Samples from collaborators originated in the United States, Italy and Spain and spanned both the acute and convalescent phases of COVID-19. The prospective study material was composed of cDNA or gDNA derived from T cells, B-cell-depleted T cells, or PBMCs. The dataset comprised deeply sampled blood TCRbeta repertoires from subjects exposed to, actively infected with, or recovered from COVID-19. The repertoires were released in a freely available public database meant as a resource for research on the immune response to SARS-CoV-2. The samples were drawn from two sources: the first 160 participants of the ongoing ImmuneRACE study, and 1,200 or so subjects contributed by 6 global collaborators. Sample metadata almost always included a de-identified subject ID, COVID-19 status, age in years and sex. Where available, HLA class I and class II types were obtained from metadata supplied by the sample provider rather than from assay-based typing. What the authors observed across the whole study: The amount of clinical and demographic metadata varied by source and participant and was provided uncurated.

As concerns this clone: Its antigen specificity is not known. Base qualities are not recorded, but no much larger clone differs from it by a single base.

The CDR3 covers 18 residues, taking in both the cysteine and the phenylalanine. Left in the record is the CDR3 DNA by itself, 54 bases read in frame from the first base. CDR1 and CDR2, per the germline V gene (reference sequence), are MNHEY and SMNVEV. After removal of 5 bases from V and 3 bases from J, the junction retains 11 bases not matched to a gene. A second Seattle source provided samples from volunteer blood donors who had recovered from COVID-19. Each collaborating institution followed its own protocols to collect whole blood in K2EDTA tubes. For TCRbeta analysis, collaborator samples were shipped as frozen whole blood, as isolated PBMCs, or as DNA extracted from either sample type. The immunoSEQ Assay, a bias-controlled multiplex PCR, was used to amplify TCRbeta CDR3 regions from genomic DNA. The paper's processing steps were these. Within the assay, amplification of reference gene primers was used to estimate how many nucleated cells each sample contained. Sequence reads were collapsed and filtered to measure the absolute abundance of every unique TCRbeta CDR3 rearrangement. For each sample, productive Simpson clonality was calculated by taking the square root of Simpson's diversity index across productive rearrangements. The immuneACCESS repertoire file appears here via TCRdb, limited to in-frame rearrangements. These files lack a portion of the clones; in checked studies, under half of the deficit traces to unresolved V genes, and the cause of the others is not known. The V and J calls and clone size were taken over from that table, and D and trimming were inferred from the DNA. Within this sample are around 250,000 clones, with about four fifths of them counted one time only. Approximately 2% of the sample is in the top ten clones.

The specimen was peripheral blood. This sequence was found in a man under 40 who had recovered from COVID-19. The chain is encoded by TRBV27 joined to TRBJ1-6; 9 bases in between match TRBD1. The nucleotide sequence reads as follows: TGTGCCAGCAGTCTGCACCAGGGGACAGGGTACTATAATTCACCCCTCCACTTT. It is translated as CASSLHQGTGYYNSPLHF.